This is a list of T cell receptor beta chains from one sample in a study of T cells after yellow fever vaccination. TCRdb reprocessed the 5' RACE reads with MiXCR, giving one entry per CDR3 protein. The sample records a few hundred thousand distinct CDR3 sequences, about 6% being singletons. This sample comprised PBMCs, obtained 5 days after the yellow fever booster vaccination. The source of these receptors is a young man who received the YFV17D yellow fever vaccine. Each CDR3 is given with its conserved first and last residue. The D gene is left open where the match is weak. Some rows have no size entry. The others give once, few or many, or a class for an expanded clone.

15	TRBD1	TRBV18	TRBJ1-6	.	CASSQGTADNSPLHF	TGTGCCAGCTCACAGGGGACAGCGGATAATTCACCCCTCCACTTT
17	TRBD1	TRBV5-6	TRBJ1-6	.	CASRYRGVSSYNSPLHF	TGTGCCAGCCGCTACAGGGGGGTGAGCTCCTATAATTCACCCCTCCACTTT
16	TRBD1	TRBV7-8	TRBJ1-1	few	CASRRTGSTMNTEAFF	TGTGCCAGCAGGAGGACAGGGAGTACTATGAACACTGAAGCTTTCTTT
13	.	TRBV7-2	TRBJ2-1	many	CASSPGTANEQFF	TGTGCCAGCAGCCCCGGGACGGCCAATGAGCAGTTCTTC
16	.	TRBV7-2	TRBJ2-2	.	CASSLNGRVNTGELFF	TGTGCCAGCAGCTTAAATGGCAGGGTAAACACCGGGGAGCTGTTTTTT
12	.	TRBV5-1	TRBJ2-7	.	CAIEGGLHEQYF	TGCGCCATCGAAGGGGGGCTTCACGAGCAGTACTTC
12	.	TRBV20-1	TRBJ1-4	few	CSAPGRNEKLFF	TGCAGTGCTCCAGGACGTAATGAAAAACTGTTTTTT
12	TRBD1	TRBV30	TRBJ2-7	many	CALGQGVSEQYF	TGTGCATTGGGACAGGGGGTGAGTGAGCAGTACTTC
16	TRBD1	TRBV5-1	TRBJ2-2	.	CASSLQQGLGTGELFF	TGCGCCAGCAGCTTACAACAGGGGTTGGGCACCGGGGAGCTGTTTTTT
15	.	TRBV6-5	TRBJ2-1	many	CASSFLRDTYNEQFF	TGTGCCAGCAGTTTCCTGCGGGACACCTACAATGAGCAGTTCTTC
14	TRBD1	TRBV7-9	TRBJ1-4	once	CASSATGVKGKLFF	TGTGCCAGCAGCGCAACAGGGGTCAAAGGGAAACTGTTTTTT
14	TRBD1	TRBV5-6	TRBJ2-7	.	CASSYGTGFSEQYF	TGTGCCAGCAGCTACGGGACAGGGTTCTCCGAGCAGTACTTC
15	TRBD1	TRBV28	TRBJ2-5	few	CASSSIGQGPETQYF	TGTGCCAGCAGTTCCATAGGACAGGGCCCAGAGACCCAGTACTTC
17	.	TRBV27	TRBJ2-5	many	CASSPIAAPVFGETQYF	TGTGCCAGCAGTCCTATCGCGGCCCCCGTTTTCGGCGAGACCCAGTACTTC
14	TRBD1	TRBV28	TRBJ2-1	many	CASSWGQSYNEQFF	TGTGCCAGCAGTTGGGGACAGAGCTACAATGAGCAGTTCTTC
17	TRBD2	TRBV5-1	TRBJ2-1	few	CASSPGTSGRGLEEQFF	TGCGCCAGCAGCCCCGGGACTAGCGGGAGAGGGTTGGAGGAGCAGTTCTTC
16	.	TRBV7-2	TRBJ1-4	.	CASSLGRTGYNEKLIF	TGTGCCAGCAGCTTAGGGCGAACGGGATACAATGAAAAACTGATTTTT
14	.	TRBV11-2	TRBJ2-5	few	CASSLAAGKETQYF	TGTGCCAGCAGCTTAGCTGCAGGGAAAGAGACCCAGTACTTC
13	.	TRBV30	TRBJ2-7	many	CAWLRDDTYEQYF	TGTGCCTGGTTAAGGGACGACACCTACGAGCAGTACTTC
15	TRBD1	TRBV7-2	TRBJ1-1	many	CASSSHRGYNTEAFF	TGTGCCAGCAGCTCACACAGGGGGTACAACACTGAAGCTTTCTTT
15	TRBD1	TRBV20-1	TRBJ2-5	.	CSAGTGGRYQETQYF	TGCAGTGCAGGGACAGGGGGCCGGTACCAAGAGACCCAGTACTTC
15	TRBD1	TRBV4-3	TRBJ1-4	few	CASSQTDRSNEKLFF	TGCGCCAGCAGCCAGACGGACAGGTCTAATGAAAAACTGTTTTTT
14	.	TRBV12-3/TRBV12-4	TRBJ2-3	.	CASSSWTSTDTQYF	TGTGCCAGCAGTTCGTGGACTAGCACAGATACGCAGTATTTT
13	TRBD2	TRBV20-1	TRBJ2-1	.	CSALNSGSVGQFF	TGCAGTGCCCTCAATAGCGGGAGCGTCGGGCAGTTCTTC
13	.	TRBV14	TRBJ2-7	many	CASSQDAGNEQYF	TGTGCCAGCAGCCAAGATGCAGGGAACGAGCAGTACTTC
15	.	TRBV29-1	TRBJ2-1	.	CSVEKVPGRVDEQFF	TGCAGCGTTGAAAAGGTCCCGGGAAGGGTAGATGAGCAGTTCTTC
11	.	TRBV11-2	TRBJ2-3	few	CASSLESTQYF	TGTGCCAGCAGCTTAGAAAGTACGCAGTATTTT
15	.	TRBV5-4	TRBJ2-7	few	CASSLGGGLSYEQYF	TGTGCCAGCAGCTTGGGGGGAGGCCTTTCCTACGAGCAGTACTTC
13	.	TRBV7-2	TRBJ2-1	many	CASSVGQGGRKFF	TGTGCCAGCAGCGTGGGCCAGGGAGGCCGAAAGTTCTTC
16	TRBD1	TRBV20-1	TRBJ2-1	many	CSAPLIEGQSENEQFF	TGCAGTGCTCCGCTAATCGAGGGACAGTCTGAAAATGAGCAGTTCTTC
11	.	TRBV20-1	TRBJ2-7	.	CSAPGPHEQYF	TGCAGTGCCCCCGGCCCTCACGAGCAGTACTTC
14	TRBD1	TRBV5-1	TRBJ1-5	.	CASRRDRDGQPQHF	TGCGCCAGCAGGAGAGACAGGGACGGGCAGCCCCAGCATTTT
14	.	TRBV6-2/TRBV6-3	TRBJ2-7	many	CASSYPQVPYEQYF	TGTGCCAGCAGTTACCCCCAGGTCCCCTACGAGCAGTACTTC
12	.	TRBV7-4	TRBJ2-7	many	CASSPSEIEQYF	TGTGCCAGCAGCCCCTCAGAGATCGAGCAGTACTTC
16	TRBD2	TRBV11-2	TRBJ2-1	many	CASSLSSGRAGNEQFF	TGTGCCAGCAGCTTATCTAGCGGGAGGGCGGGGAATGAGCAGTTCTTC
18	.	TRBV9	TRBJ2-6	few	CASSVRQETSSGANVLTF	TGTGCCAGCAGCGTACGACAGGAGACAAGCTCTGGGGCCAACGTCCTGACTTTC
15	TRBD2	TRBV29-1	TRBJ2-6	.	CSVGGGETGANVLTF	TGCAGCGTTGGCGGGGGGGAAACTGGGGCCAACGTCCTGACTTTC
15	.	TRBV4-2	TRBJ2-7	many	CASSQETGAQLEQYF	TGTGCCAGCAGCCAAGAGACCGGGGCTCAACTTGAGCAGTACTTC
15	TRBD2	TRBV20-1	TRBJ2-1	few	CSARDYSGRVGEQFF	TGCAGTGCTAGAGATTACAGCGGGAGGGTGGGTGAGCAGTTCTTC
16	TRBD1	TRBV4-1	TRBJ2-1	.	CASSQEGGTGRNEQFF	TGCGCCAGCAGCCAAGAGGGCGGGACAGGGAGGAATGAGCAGTTCTTC
14	.	TRBV12-5	TRBJ2-3	few	CASVRTPLTDTQYF	TGTGCTAGTGTTAGGACCCCTCTCACAGATACGCAGTATTTT
16	TRBD1	TRBV6-5	TRBJ2-5	few	CASSLGQGLMGETQYF	TGTGCCAGCAGTTTGGGACAGGGCCTTATGGGTGAGACCCAGTACTTC
13	.	TRBV7-2	TRBJ1-5	many	CASSSARDQPQHF	TGTGCCAGCAGCTCAGCAAGGGATCAGCCCCAGCATTTT
15	TRBD2	TRBV20-1	TRBJ2-7	few	CSAPPTGGYSYEQYF	TGCAGTGCTCCCCCCACGGGAGGGTACTCCTACGAGCAGTACTTC
14	.	TRBV5-1	TRBJ1-1	few	CASSEGRENTEAFF	TGCGCCAGCAGCGAGGGACGGGAGAACACTGAAGCTTTCTTT
14	TRBD1	TRBV12-3/TRBV12-4	TRBJ2-7	.	CASRATGGMEEQYF	TGTGCCAGCAGGGCGACAGGGGGGATGGAGGAGCAGTACTTC
15	TRBD2	TRBV3-1	TRBJ2-5	.	CASSLTGLPQETQYF	TGTGCCAGCAGCCTAACGGGACTACCACAAGAGACCCAGTACTTC
14	.	TRBV2	TRBJ2-3	many	CASSAMGGTDTQYF	TGTGCCAGCAGTGCCATGGGAGGCACAGATACGCAGTATTTT
19	TRBD2	TRBV27	TRBJ2-1	many	CASSLVFRGLAGGGSEQFF	TGTGCCAGCAGTTTAGTTTTCCGGGGACTAGCGGGAGGGGGGAGTGAGCAGTTCTTC
14	TRBD1	TRBV10-3	TRBJ2-7	many	CAISGDRDRYEQYF	TGTGCCATCAGCGGGGACAGGGATCGCTACGAGCAGTACTTC
15	.	TRBV7-2	TRBJ2-6	many	CASSPRVPGANVLTF	TGTGCCAGCAGCCCCCGGGTTCCTGGGGCCAACGTCCTGACTTTC
15	TRBD2	TRBV20-1	TRBJ2-3	many	CSATTGTSGTDTQYF	TGCAGTGCTACAACCGGGACTAGCGGCACAGATACGCAGTATTTT
13	.	TRBV12-3/TRBV12-4	TRBJ2-7	many	CASSSARFYEQYF	TGTGCCAGCTCGTCAGCTAGGTTTTACGAGCAGTACTTC
16	TRBD2	TRBV20-1	TRBJ2-5	.	CSARDWISGSLETQYF	TGCAGTGCTAGAGATTGGATTAGCGGGAGCCTGGAGACCCAGTACTTC
14	.	TRBV12-3/TRBV12-4	TRBJ2-3	many	CASSLSYSTDTQYF	TGTGCCAGCAGTTTATCTTATAGCACAGATACGCAGTATTTT
16	TRBD2	TRBV7-8	TRBJ2-2	.	CASTPGGAVNTGELFF	TGTGCCAGCACCCCGGGGGGAGCGGTAAACACCGGGGAGCTGTTTTTT
14	.	TRBV7-8	TRBJ2-5	many	CASSHRRTRVSQYF	TGTGCCAGCAGCCATAGACGGACCAGAGTTAGCCAGTACTTC
12	TRBD2	TRBV5-6	TRBJ2-7	few	CASGLGGVEQYF	TGTGCCAGCGGCCTGGGAGGGGTCGAGCAGTACTTC
13	.	TRBV24-1	TRBJ2-1	few	CATSDLRSDEQFF	TGTGCCACCAGTGACCTCCGGTCGGATGAGCAGTTCTTC
15	TRBD1	TRBV28	TRBJ2-5	.	CASNERGQNQETQYF	TGTGCCAGCAACGAGAGGGGACAGAACCAAGAGACCCAGTACTTC